This T cell receptor beta chain was sequenced in a study of Ad26.COV2.S vaccination and SARS-CoV-2 variants (dated by TCRdb to the early 2020s). With regard to the full study: Donors in the vaccine arm were drawn from COV1001, a multicentre, randomized, double-blind, placebo-controlled phase I-IIa trial testing Ad26.COV2.S in healthy adults. Ad26.COV2.S was administered intramuscularly at a dose of 5x10^10 or 1x10^11 viral particles, either as one shot or as two shots given 56 days apart. TCRbeta repertoire sequencing served as the tool for gauging how specific and how broad the SARS-CoV-2-reactive T cell receptors were following Ad26.COV2.S vaccination. The TCR-sequenced set comprised approximately 32 samples: around 20 Ad26.COV2.S vaccine recipients, 5 placebo recipients and 8 SARS-CoV-2 convalescent individuals. Trial participants were randomized into five groups of five, in which low-dose or high-dose Ad26.COV2.S was given once or twice, or placebo was given on both occasions. Investigators did not know the trial group allocation while performing experiments and assessing outcomes.

TCRbeta CDR3 regions were sequenced with the immunoSEQ Assay. After extraction, genomic DNA underwent amplification by bias-controlled multiplex PCR, followed by high-throughput sequencing. In the paper's pipeline: To quantify the absolute abundance of each unique TCRbeta CDR3 region, sequences were collapsed and filtered. T cell fraction was estimated by normalization of TCRbeta template counts to usable DNA, with usable DNA being measured through amplification of reference genes present in all nucleated cells. Repertoire TCRs were annotated as SARS-CoV-2-specific when V gene, CDR3 amino acid sequence and J gene were exactly matched to a known reactive TCR set. MIRA supplied the reference SARS-CoV-2 TCR set, which was filtered for enrichment in COVID-19-positive ImmuneCODE repertoires so that public or cross-reactive TCRs were removed. Using the MIRA antigens, annotated TCRs were further analysed by specific ORF or by position within an ORF. Breadth was defined as the number of annotated unique rearrangements divided by the total number of unique productive rearrangements, and depth was defined as the summed frequency of the annotated unique rearrangements. Two-sided Wilcoxon rank-sum tests were applied when comparing TCR breadth between groups. The table comes from immuneACCESS by way of TCRdb, which keeps in-frame sequences with V and J called. Part of the clones is missing from these tables; in studies checked, under half for an unresolved V gene and the rest for unknown reasons. That table is the source of V, J and clone size, and D and trimming were worked out from the DNA. Within this sample are around 250,000 clones, with around 87% of them counted one time only. About 3.1% of the sample is taken by the ten largest.

What this sample's treatment or condition label stands for: roughly 19 received Ad26.COV2.S at low or high dose, single or two shots; roughly 5 received placebo; per-sample allocation not given. Repertoires of vaccine and placebo recipients were sequenced from samples taken on day 63 after the first injection. Between 29 July and 7 August 2020, Cohort 1b enrolled about two dozen adults aged 18-55 years at one site in Boston, USA. Ad26.COV2.S was a replication-incompetent adenovirus type 26 vector expressing a prefusion-stabilized SARS-CoV-2 spike protein from the original Wuhan strain. Trimming leaves V shorter by 2 bases and J shorter by 0 bases, with the junction holding 2 bases beyond the gene matches. In the germline V gene, CDR1 corresponds to SNHLY and CDR2 to FYNNEI. CDR3 length: 15 amino acids, cysteine to phenylalanine. Just the 45-base CDR3 DNA is kept, in frame starting at base 1. The paper's findings and limits, for the study overall: Substantial breadth of spike-specific CD8+ and CD4+ T cell responses was reported after vaccination. The authors noted that the TCR breadth and depth analyses may have underestimated total T cell responses. Higher spike-specific TCR breadth was observed in Ad26.COV2.S recipients than in placebo recipients (P = 0.0014). Vaccine and placebo recipients had similar non-spike TCR breadth, a finding consistent with the vaccine containing only spike. The study was not powered to compare responses between vaccine doses or regimens.

In regard to this clone: Its target antigen remains unknown. Qualities for individual bases were not recorded, and no much larger clone is one base off.

In this chain, TRBV2 is recombined with TRBJ1-2, with TRBD1 matching 8 junction bases. Sequencing was performed on peripheral blood, taken in a trial of Ad26.COV2.S vaccine versus placebo. The clonotype was recovered from a person aged 18-65 years who received the Ad26.COV2.S COVID-19 vaccine or a placebo. In nucleotide form, the sequence is TGTGCCAGCAGTGAACTGGACAGGGCTAACTATGGCTACACCTTC. Translation gives CASSELDRANYGYTF.